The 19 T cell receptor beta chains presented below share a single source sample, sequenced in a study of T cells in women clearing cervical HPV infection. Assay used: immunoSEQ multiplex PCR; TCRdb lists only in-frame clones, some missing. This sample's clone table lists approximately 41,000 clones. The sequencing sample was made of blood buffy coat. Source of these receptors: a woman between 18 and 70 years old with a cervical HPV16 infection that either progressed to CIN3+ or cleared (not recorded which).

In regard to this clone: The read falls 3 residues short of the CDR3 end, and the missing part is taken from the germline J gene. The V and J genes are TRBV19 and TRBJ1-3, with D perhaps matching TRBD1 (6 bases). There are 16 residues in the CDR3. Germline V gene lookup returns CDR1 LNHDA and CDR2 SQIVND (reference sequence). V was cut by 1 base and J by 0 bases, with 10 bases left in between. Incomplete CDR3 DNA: TGTGCCAGTAGTATAGCGGACAGCTTCTCTGGAAACACC. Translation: CASSIADSFSGNT. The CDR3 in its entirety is CASSIADSFSGNTIYF.

CDR3: CATDETGTGGDEQFF. Incomplete CDR3 DNA: TGTGCCACCGACGAGACCGGGACAGGGGGCGATGAG. The chain carries TRBV19 and TRBJ2-1, with TRBD1 matching 12 bases. Read data end 3 residues before the CDR3 end; the end is taken from the germline J gene. Germline CDR1 is LNHDA and CDR2 is SQIVND (reference sequence). The CDR3 length is 15 residues. The J segment lost 8 bases and the V segment lost 10 bases, leaving 12 bases of the junction unmatched.

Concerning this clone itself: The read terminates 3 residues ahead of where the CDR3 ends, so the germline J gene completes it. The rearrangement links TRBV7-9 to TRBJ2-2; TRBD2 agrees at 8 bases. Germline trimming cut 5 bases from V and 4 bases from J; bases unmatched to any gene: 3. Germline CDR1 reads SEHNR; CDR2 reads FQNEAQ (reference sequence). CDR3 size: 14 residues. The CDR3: CASSRGGGTGELFF. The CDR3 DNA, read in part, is TGTGCCAGCAGCCGGGGGGGCGGCACCGGGGAG.

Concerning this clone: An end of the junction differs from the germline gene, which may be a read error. The CDR3 bases that were read are TGTGCTAGCGGTTTTTCTCCGGGACTAGAACTCACCGGGGAG. It specifies CASGFSPGLELTGE. The complete CDR3 protein is CASGFSPGLELTGELFF. The V gene is TRBV12-5, the J gene TRBJ2-2; 8 nucleotides align to TRBD2. The CDR3 end lies 3 residues beyond the end of the read and is filled in from the germline J gene. This CDR3 is built from 17 residues. CDR1 LGHNT and CDR2 FRNRAP come from the germline V gene.

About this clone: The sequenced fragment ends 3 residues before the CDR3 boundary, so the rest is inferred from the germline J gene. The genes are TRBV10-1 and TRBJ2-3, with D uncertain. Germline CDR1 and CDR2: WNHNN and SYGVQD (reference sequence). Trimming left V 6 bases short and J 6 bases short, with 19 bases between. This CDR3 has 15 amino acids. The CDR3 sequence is CASRSSIVESDTQYF. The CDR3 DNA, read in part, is TGCGCCAGCAGATCTAGTATCGTAGAATCGGATACG.

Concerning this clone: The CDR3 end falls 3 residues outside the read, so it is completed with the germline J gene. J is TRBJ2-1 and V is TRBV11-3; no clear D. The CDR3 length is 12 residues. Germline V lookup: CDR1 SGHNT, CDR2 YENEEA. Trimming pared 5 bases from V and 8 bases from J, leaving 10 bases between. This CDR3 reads CASSPQSDEQFF. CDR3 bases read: TGTGCCAGCAGCCCGCAGTCAGATGAG.

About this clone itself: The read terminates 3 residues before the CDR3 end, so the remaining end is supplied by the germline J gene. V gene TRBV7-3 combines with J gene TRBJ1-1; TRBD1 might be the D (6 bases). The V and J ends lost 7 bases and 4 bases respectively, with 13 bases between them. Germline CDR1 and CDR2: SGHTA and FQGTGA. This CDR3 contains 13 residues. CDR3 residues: CASKAGVSTEAFF. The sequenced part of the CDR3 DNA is TGTGCCAGCAAAGCAGGGGTAAGCACTGAA.

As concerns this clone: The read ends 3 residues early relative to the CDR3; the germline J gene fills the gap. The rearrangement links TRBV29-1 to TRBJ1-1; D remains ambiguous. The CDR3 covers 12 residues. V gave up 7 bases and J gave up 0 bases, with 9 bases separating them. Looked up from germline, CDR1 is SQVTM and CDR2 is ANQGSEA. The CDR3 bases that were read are TGCAGCGCCGAGACTTTGAACACTGAA. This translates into CSAETLNTE. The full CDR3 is CSAETLNTEAFF. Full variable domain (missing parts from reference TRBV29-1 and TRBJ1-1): SAVISQKPSRDICQRGTSLTIQCQVDSQVTMMFWYRQQPGQSLTLIATANQGSEATYESGFVIDKFPISRPNLTFSTLTVSNMSPEDSSIYLCSAETLNTEAFFGQGTRLTVV.

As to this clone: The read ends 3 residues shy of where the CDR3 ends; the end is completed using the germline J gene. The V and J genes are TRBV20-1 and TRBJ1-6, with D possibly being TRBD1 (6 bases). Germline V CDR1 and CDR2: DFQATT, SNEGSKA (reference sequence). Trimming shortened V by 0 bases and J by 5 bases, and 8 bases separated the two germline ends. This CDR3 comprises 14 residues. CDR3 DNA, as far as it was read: TGCAGTGCTAGAGACAGGGGCGATAATTCACCC. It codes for CSARDRGDNSP. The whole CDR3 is CSARDRGDNSPLHF.

CDR3 bases read: TGCAGCGTTGGAGGGGGAGTCAGTAATGAAAAA. Amino acids: CSVGGGVSNEK. The entire CDR3 is CSVGGGVSNEKLFF. The rearrangement links TRBV29-1 to TRBJ1-4; TRBD1 might be the D (6 bases). The read finishes 3 residues shy of the CDR3 end, and the germline J gene is used to complete it. Germline CDR1 SQVTM, CDR2 ANQGSEA. V lost 4 bases and J lost 4, with 13 bases in between. CDR3 size: 14 residues.

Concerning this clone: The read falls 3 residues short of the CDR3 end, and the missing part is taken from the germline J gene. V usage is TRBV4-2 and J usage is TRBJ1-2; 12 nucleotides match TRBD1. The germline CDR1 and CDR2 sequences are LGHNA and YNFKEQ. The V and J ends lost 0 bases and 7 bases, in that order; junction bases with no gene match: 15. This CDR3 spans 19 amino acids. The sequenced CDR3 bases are TGTGCCAGCAGCCAAGATGTGGGGGCCGGGACAGGGGGCTTCGGTGGC. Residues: CASSQDVGAGTGGFGG. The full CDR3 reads CASSQDVGAGTGGFGGYTF.

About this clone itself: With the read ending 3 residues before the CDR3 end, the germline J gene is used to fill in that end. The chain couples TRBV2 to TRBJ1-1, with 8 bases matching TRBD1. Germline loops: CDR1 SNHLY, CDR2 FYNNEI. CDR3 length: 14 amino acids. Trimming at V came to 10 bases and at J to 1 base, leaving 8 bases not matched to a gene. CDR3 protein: CAIRTGLENTEAFF. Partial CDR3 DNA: TGTGCCATTAGGACAGGGTTGGAGAACACTGAA.

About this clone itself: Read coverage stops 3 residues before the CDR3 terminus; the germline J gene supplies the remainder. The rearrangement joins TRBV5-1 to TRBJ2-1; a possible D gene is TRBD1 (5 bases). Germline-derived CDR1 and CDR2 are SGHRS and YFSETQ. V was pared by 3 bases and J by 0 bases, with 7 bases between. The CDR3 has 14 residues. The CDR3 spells CASSSDSSYNEQFF. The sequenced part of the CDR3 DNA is TGCGCCAGCAGCTCAGACAGCTCCTACAATGAG.

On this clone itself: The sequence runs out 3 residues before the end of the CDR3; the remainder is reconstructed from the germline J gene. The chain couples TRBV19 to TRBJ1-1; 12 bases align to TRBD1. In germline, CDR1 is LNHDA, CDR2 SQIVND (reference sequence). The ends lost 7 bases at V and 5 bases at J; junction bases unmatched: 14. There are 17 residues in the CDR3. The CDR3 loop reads CASTAQPGTGGRTEAFF. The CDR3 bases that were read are TGTGCCAGTACCGCACAGCCGGGGACAGGGGGCCGGACTGAA.

The CDR3 loop reads CASSIPSGRASDTGELFF. CDR3 DNA (partial): TGTGCCAGTAGTATTCCAAGCGGGAGGGCCTCTGACACCGGGGAG. This chain connects TRBV19 to TRBJ2-2; TRBD2 agrees at 10 bases. The sequence runs out 3 residues before the end of the CDR3; the remainder is reconstructed from the germline J gene. From germline, CDR1 is LNHDA and CDR2 SQIVND (reference sequence). The CDR3 has 18 amino acids. Trimming took 3 bases from V and 3 from J; bases not matched to a gene: 10.

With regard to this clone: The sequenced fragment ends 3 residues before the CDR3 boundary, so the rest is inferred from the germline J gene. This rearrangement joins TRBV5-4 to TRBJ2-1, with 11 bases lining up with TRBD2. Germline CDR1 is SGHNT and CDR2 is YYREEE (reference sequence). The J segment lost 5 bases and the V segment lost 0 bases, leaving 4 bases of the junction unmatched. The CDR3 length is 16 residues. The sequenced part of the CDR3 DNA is TGTGCCAGCAGCTTGGCCGGGACTAGCGGCAACAATGAG. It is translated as CASSLAGTSGNNE. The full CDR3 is CASSLAGTSGNNEQFF.

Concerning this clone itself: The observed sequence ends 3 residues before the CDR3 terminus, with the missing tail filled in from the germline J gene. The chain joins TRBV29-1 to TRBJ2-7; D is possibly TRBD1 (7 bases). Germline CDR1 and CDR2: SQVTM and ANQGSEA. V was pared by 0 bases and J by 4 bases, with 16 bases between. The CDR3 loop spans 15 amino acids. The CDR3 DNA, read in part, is TGCAGCGTTGAAGATGAAGGCAGGGGGGAATACGAG. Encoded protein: CSVEDEGRGEYE. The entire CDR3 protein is CSVEDEGRGEYEQYF.

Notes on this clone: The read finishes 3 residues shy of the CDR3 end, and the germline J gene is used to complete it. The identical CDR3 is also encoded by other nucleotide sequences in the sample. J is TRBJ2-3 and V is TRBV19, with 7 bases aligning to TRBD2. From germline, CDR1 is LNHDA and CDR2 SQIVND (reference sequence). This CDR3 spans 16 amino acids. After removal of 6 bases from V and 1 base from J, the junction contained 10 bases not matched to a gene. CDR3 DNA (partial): TGTGCCAGTAGATCGGATAGGGGAGGGGGCACAGATACG. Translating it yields CASRSDRGGGTDT. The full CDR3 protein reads CASRSDRGGGTDTQYF.

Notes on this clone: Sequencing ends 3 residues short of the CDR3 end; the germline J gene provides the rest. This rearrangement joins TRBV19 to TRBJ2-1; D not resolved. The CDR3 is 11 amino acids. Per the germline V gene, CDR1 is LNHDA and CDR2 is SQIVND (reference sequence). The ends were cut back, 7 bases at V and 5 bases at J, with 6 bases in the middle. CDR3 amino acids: CASTRNNEQFF. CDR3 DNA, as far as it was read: TGTGCCAGTACCAGGAACAATGAG.